The 8 T cell receptor beta chains below come from one sample, sequenced in a study of T cells in Graves' hyperthyroidism and ophthalmopathy. Amplification of TCR beta CDR3 regions used RNA as the template. HTBI primers drove first-round RT-PCR of the TCR CDR3. TCRdb re-analysed the multiplex PCR reads in MiXCR, keeping a single row per CDR3 protein. The sample lists approximately 610,000 distinct CDR3 sequences; approximately 15% were seen once. The material sequenced was blood. Receptors originate from a woman aged 40 to 49 with Graves' ophthalmopathy.

Only one count was recorded for this clonotype. The chain combines TRBV30 with TRBJ2-1; D call uncertain. Per germline, CDR1 GTSNPN and CDR2 SVGIG (reference sequence). This CDR3 has 14 amino acids. The ends were cut back, 3 bases at V and 3 bases at J, with 12 bases in the middle. The CDR3: CAWRKWTNYNEQFF. The CDR3 DNA reads as TGTGCCTGGAGAAAATGGACCAACTACAATGAGCAGTTCTTC.

Many counts were recorded for this clonotype. The chain uses TRBV25-1 and TRBJ1-5; maybe TRBD1 (5 bases). The CDR3 covers 15 residues. V was shortened by 3 bases and J by 9 bases, with 18 bases between the two germline ends. Germline V gene sequence: CDR1 MGHDK, CDR2 SYGVNS. The CDR3 coding sequence is TGTGCCAGCAGTGACCTCCCAGGGATGGGGTGGCCCCAGCATTTT. Translated: CASSDLPGMGWPQHF. Together with reference TRBV25-1 and TRBJ1-5, the CDR3 gives the full variable domain: EADIYQTPRYLVIGTGKKITLECSQTMGHDKMYWYQQDPGMELHLIHYSYGVNSTEKGDLSSESTVSRIRTEHFPLTLESARPSHTSQYLCASSDLPGMGWPQHFGDGTRLSIL.

This clonotype was counted a few times. The gene calls are TRBV4-3 and TRBJ2-7; D is undetermined. V lost 1 base, J lost 2 bases, and 12 bases lay in between. The CDR3 is 15 amino acids. Germline CDR1 LGHNA, CDR2 YSLEER. As DNA, the CDR3 is TGCGCCAGCAGCCAAGGGGTGAAGTTAACCTACGAGCAGTACTTC. It specifies CASSQGVKLTYEQYF.

The chain links TRBV12-3 or TRBV12-4 to TRBJ2-7; D is possibly TRBD2 (6 bases). This CDR3 has 15 residues. V dropped 6 bases and J dropped 5 bases, with 20 bases sitting between them. Here the CDR3 DNA reads TGTGCCAGCAGCCGCGGGGATTTGAATCGAGACGAGCAGTACTTC. This codes for CASSRGDLNRDEQYF.

This clonotype was found many times. V gene TRBV6-1 combines with J gene TRBJ2-5, with no clear D. V was cut by 0 bases and J by 5 bases, with 13 bases left in between. This CDR3 is 15 amino acids long. Germline CDR1 and CDR2: MNHNS and SASEGT. The CDR3 nucleotides read TGTGCCAGCAGTGAAGCCCCCCTAGTAAGCGAGACCCAGTACTTC. Translating gives CASSEAPLVSETQYF.

The table lists this clonotype with many counts. This rearrangement joins TRBV9 to TRBJ1-2; D ambiguous. Between the trimmed V and J ends, which lost 6 bases and 7 bases, there was a span of 22 bases. CDR1 is SGDLS, CDR2 YYNGEE, per germline. This CDR3 comprises 15 residues. This chain's CDR3 is CASTPERREVRGYTF. In DNA, the CDR3 is TGTGCCAGCACCCCCGAGCGGCGAGAGGTCCGTGGCTACACCTTC.

This clonotype was found many times. The chain uses TRBV11-3 and TRBJ1-1, with TRBD1 identical over 7 bases. This CDR3 has 14 amino acids. V was clipped by 5 bases and J by 4 bases; unmatched bases: 7. Per germline, CDR1 SGHNT and CDR2 YENEEA. This CDR3 is CASSPRTGLTEAFF. Here the CDR3 DNA reads TGTGCCAGCAGCCCGAGGACAGGCCTCACTGAAGCTTTCTTT.

For this clonotype: A read error may be the cause here, since a much bigger clone is one base away. V and J are TRBV7-2 and TRBJ2-7; tentatively, D is TRBD1 or TRBD2 (6 bases each). V was cut by 5 bases and J by 7 bases, with 18 bases left in between. This CDR3 contains 14 residues. Germline V gives CDR1 SGHTA, CDR2 FQGNSA. The CDR3 here is CASSPGGIGGEQYF. Written as DNA, the CDR3 is TGTGCCAGCAGCCCTGGGGGGATAGGGGGGGAGCAGTACTTC.